These 9 T cell receptor beta chains were all obtained from the same sample, sequenced in a study of tumor-infiltrating lymphocytes in primary liver carcinoma. TCR beta cDNA was made from approximately 500 ng total RNA with a constant-region primer. Modified slightly, ARM-PCR produced TCR beta libraries over three nested multiplex PCR rounds. The two initial PCR rounds, approximately 10 cycles each, used TRBV1-TRBV30 forward and C-beta reverse primers. TCRdb analysed the multiplex PCR reads with MiXCR anew, one entry per CDR3 protein. This table has about 130,000 distinct CDR3 sequences, 60% to 80% appearing once. From roughly 21-30 mg of unsorted bulk tissue, DNA and RNA were co-extracted together. The specimen was liver tumor tissue from sampling region 3. Subset noted: tumor region T3, left-lateral pole. These receptors were obtained from a woman aged 60-70 years with primary liver carcinoma and hepatitis B virus infection.

A word on this clonotype: In this CDR3 the conserved last residue, phenylalanine or tryptophan, is missing, so a read error is likely. This rearrangement joins TRBV11-2 to TRBJ2-7; no firm D call. Germline loops: CDR1 SGHAT, CDR2 FQNNGV. V gave up 5 bases and J gave up 6 bases, with 8 bases separating them. The CDR3 length is 11 residues. The CDR3 region is CASSPECEQYI. The CDR3 coding sequence is TGTGCCAGCAGCCCGGAGTGCGAGCAGTACATC.

This clonotype has at least ten counts. This chain uses TRBV12-3 or TRBV12-4 with TRBJ2-2, with a possible D match to TRBD2 (6 bases). This CDR3 is built from 14 residues. Trimming took off 5 bases at V and 3 bases at J, with 10 bases between the two ends. CDR3 in DNA: TGTGCCAGCAGTCTCCGGGACTACACCGGGGAGCTGTTTTTT. This encodes CASSLRDYTGELFF.

With regard to this clonotype: Its ends do not fully match the called genes, so a read error is possible. V gene TRBV6-2 or TRBV6-3 combines with J gene TRBJ2-1; the D gene is possibly TRBD1 (6 bases). The CDR3 length is 13 residues. CDR1 MNHEY and CDR2 SVGEGT come from the germline V gene. The CDR3 loop reads CVNRVTANNEHFF. The CDR3 nucleotides are TGTGTCAACAGGGTGACTGCAAACAATGAGCACTTCTTC.

This clonotype showed up many times. This chain joins TRBV6-1 and TRBJ2-7; no definite D call. Germline CDR1 and CDR2: MNHNS and SASEGT. The CDR3 loop spans 10 amino acids. Between the trimmed V and J ends, which lost 3 bases and 3 bases, there was a span of 0 bases. CDR3 bases: TGTGCCAGCAGTGACTACGAGCAGTACTTC. This encodes CASSDYEQYF.

This clonotype was recorded many times. The genes are TRBV5-6 and TRBJ1-5, with D possibly being TRBD1 (6 bases). Trimming took 1 base from V and 8 from J, leaving 16 bases between them. This CDR3 spans 15 amino acids. The V gene's germline CDR1 is SGHDT and CDR2 YYEEEE. CDR3 in amino acids: CASSLRTARGEPQHF. CDR3 DNA: TGTGCCAGCAGCTTGAGGACAGCTAGGGGGGAGCCCCAGCATTTT.

The V and J genes are TRBV11-2 and TRBJ2-7; weak D call: TRBD1 (5 bases). Germline CDR1 and CDR2: SGHAT and FQNNGV. The CDR3 extends over 14 amino acids. In DNA form, the CDR3 reads TGTACCATCAGCTTATGGGGCACCTCCTACGAGCAGTACTTC. Its translation is CTISLWGTSYEQYF.

Notes on this clonotype: This may be a read error, as it is one base from a much larger clone. This chain links TRBV6-5 with TRBJ2-3; the D gene is possibly TRBD2 (5 bases). In germline, CDR1 is MNHEY, CDR2 SVGAGI. This CDR3 comprises 15 residues. CDR3 nucleotides: TGTGCCATCAGTTACTCCGCGGGTAGCACAGATACGCAGTATTTT. Its protein product is CAISYSAGSTDTQYF.

This clonotype has only one observation. The chain is built from TRBV11-2 and TRBJ2-1, with D possibly being TRBD1 or TRBD2 (6 bases each). Germline CDR1 SGHAT, CDR2 FQNNGV. The V and J ends lost 6 bases and 9 bases respectively, with 18 bases between them. The CDR3 length is 14 residues. Here the CDR3 DNA reads TGTGCCAGCAGACGAGGGGGGAGTCTGCGTGAGCAGTTCTTC. This translates into CASRRGGSLREQFF.

This clonotype occurred once. Since no conserved phenylalanine or tryptophan closes the CDR3, a read error is the likely cause. The rearrangement uses TRBV12-3 or TRBV12-4 and TRBJ2-7; unclear D gene. This CDR3 contains 12 residues. Trimming took off 6 bases at V and 5 bases at J, with 11 bases between the two ends. The CDR3 region is CASSQTSHEQYY. CDR3 DNA sequence: TGTGCCAGCAGCCAGACCAGCCACGAGCAGTACTAC.